The present entry profiles one TCR beta chain with its context. The study drew participants aged about 18 to 95 years from roughly 25 US areas. This CDR3 region has 15 residues. The V end was cut by 5 bases, the J end by 3 bases, with 16 bases between. Germline V gene data show CDR1 as SGHTA and CDR2 as FQGTGA. This specimen belongs to a study of blood T cell repertoires in COVID-19. Per the original methods: Amplification from reference gene primers served as the basis for estimated nucleated cell counts. Using immunoSEQ multiplex PCR, the repertoire was profiled, and TCRdb retains in-frame clones only, with some absent. From that table come the V and J calls and clone size; the DNA was used to work out D and trimming. The profile shows fewer than 500,000 clones, roughly 90% of them singletons.

The origin of this receptor is a woman in her 30s with acute COVID-19. The V call is TRBV7-3, the J call TRBJ2-5; possible D gene TRBD1, 5 bases. Material for sequencing was PBMCs or T cells enriched from blood (not recorded which). CDR3 in DNA: TGTGCCAGCAGCGACCGGGCAGGGCCAAAAGAGACCCAGTACTTC. It encodes CASSDRAGPKETQYF.